This TCR beta chain is from a study of response to subunit inactivated influenza vaccine. CDR1 and CDR2 (germline): SEHNR, FQNEAQ (reference sequence). Trimming stripped 4 bases from V and 0 bases from J, with 13 bases between. The CDR3 runs 16 residues. TCRdb independently ran MiXCR on the RT-PCR reads; one entry per CDR3 protein. The top ten clones hold 25% to 30% of a sample with 150,000 to 200,000 distinct CDR3 sequences, less than 15% of them seen once. This same sample was also part of a study on T cells expressing NK-cell markers. According to that study: TCR beta cDNA was made by 5'RACE template switching with UMIs. NKG2C+ dominant clonotype frequencies in several donors were roughly 1.0-7.5% of CD8+ T cells.

This sample comprised CD8+ T cells sorted from PBMCs, obtained 12 days after vaccination. The chain uses TRBV7-9 and TRBJ2-4, with D maybe TRBD2 (5 bases). This receptor was identified in a man aged 50 or older who received an inactivated influenza vaccine. In DNA form, the CDR3 reads TGTGCCAGCAGCTATACAGCGGAATTAGCCAAAAACATTCAGTACTTC. Its protein is CASSYTAELAKNIQYF. The full variable domain, completed using reference TRBV7-9 and TRBJ2-4, is DTGVSQNPRHKITKRGQNVTFRCDPISEHNRLYWYRQTLGQGPEFLTYFQNEAQLEKSRLLSDRFSAERPKGSFSTLEIQRTEQGDSAMYLCASSYTAELAKNIQYFGAGTRLSVL.